This T cell receptor beta chain was retrieved from a study of blood T cell repertoires in COVID-19. Study as a whole: T cells, B-cell-depleted T cells, or PBMCs provided the cDNA or gDNA that served as material.

Germline values: CDR1 LGHNA, CDR2 YNFKEQ. After removal of 6 bases from V and 2 bases from J, the junction contained 5 bases not matched to a gene. The CDR3 is made up of 15 amino acids. Authors' processing steps: Amplified reference gene primers provided the basis for estimating nucleated cell counts. Produced via immunoSEQ multiplex PCR; TCRdb's table is partial and in-frame only. V, J and clone size reflect that table, while D and trimming were determined from the DNA. The sample includes under 250,000 clones, roughly 86% seen only once; the top ten take around 6%. A Seattle source enrolled patients during active infection and followed them longitudinally.

The chain couples TRBV4-2 to TRBJ2-5; 11 bases are shared with TRBD2. The sample taken for sequencing was peripheral blood. The sequence was obtained from a woman of 80 years or more with COVID-19, enrolled during active disease. This CDR3 reads CASSGLAGGQETQYF. Written as DNA, the CDR3 is TGTGCCAGCAGTGGGCTAGCGGGGGGACAAGAGACCCAGTACTTC.